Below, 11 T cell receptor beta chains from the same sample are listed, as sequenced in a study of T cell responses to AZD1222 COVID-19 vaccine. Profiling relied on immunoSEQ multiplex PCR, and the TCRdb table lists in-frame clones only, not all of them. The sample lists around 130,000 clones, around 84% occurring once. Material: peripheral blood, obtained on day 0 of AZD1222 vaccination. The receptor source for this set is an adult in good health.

CDR3 bases: TGTGCCAGCAGTGGCACTAGCTACAATGAGCAGTTCTTC. This translates into CASSGTSYNEQFF. The rearrangement uses TRBV2 and TRBJ2-1; D might be TRBD2 (5 bases). Germline loops: CDR1 SNHLY, CDR2 FYNNEI. This CDR3 comprises 13 residues. Trimming cost V 4 bases and J 3 bases, with 7 bases left between them.

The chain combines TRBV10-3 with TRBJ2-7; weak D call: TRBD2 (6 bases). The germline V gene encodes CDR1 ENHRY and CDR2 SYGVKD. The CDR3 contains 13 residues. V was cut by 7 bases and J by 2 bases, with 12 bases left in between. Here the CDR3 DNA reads TGTGCCATCATGGAGGGTGGGGCCTACGAGCAGTACTTC. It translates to CAIMEGGAYEQYF.

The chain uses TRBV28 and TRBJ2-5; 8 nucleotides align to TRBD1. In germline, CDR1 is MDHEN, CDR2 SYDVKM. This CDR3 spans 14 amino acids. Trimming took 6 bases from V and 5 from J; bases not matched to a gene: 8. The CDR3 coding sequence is TGTGCCAGCAGCCACTCAGGGGGCCTGGAGACCCAGTACTTC. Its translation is CASSHSGGLETQYF.

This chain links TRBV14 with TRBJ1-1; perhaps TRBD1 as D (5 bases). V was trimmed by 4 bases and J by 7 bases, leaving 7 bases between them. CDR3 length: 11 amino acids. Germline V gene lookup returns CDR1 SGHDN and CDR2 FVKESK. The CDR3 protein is CASSPTVEAFF. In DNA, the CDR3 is TGTGCCAGCAGCCCGACAGTTGAAGCTTTCTTT. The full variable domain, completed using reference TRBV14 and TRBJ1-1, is EAGVTQFPSHSVIEKGQTVTLRCDPISGHDNLYWYRRVMGKEIKFLLHFVKESKQDESGMPNNRFLAERTGGTYSTLKVQPAELEDSGVYFCASSPTVEAFFGQGTRLTVV.

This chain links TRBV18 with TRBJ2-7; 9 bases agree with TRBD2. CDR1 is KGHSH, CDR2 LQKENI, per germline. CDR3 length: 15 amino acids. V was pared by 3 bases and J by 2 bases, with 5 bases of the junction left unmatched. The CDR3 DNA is TGTGCCAGCTCACCTTCTAGCGGGGTAGCCTACGAGCAGTACTTC. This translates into CASSPSSGVAYEQYF.

The DNA for the CDR3 is TGTGCCAGCAGAGGCACTAGCGGGGCGTACTTC. Its protein product is CASRGTSGAYF. This chain uses TRBV28 with TRBJ2-7; 10 nucleotides line up with TRBD2. The ends lost 6 bases at V and 12 bases at J; junction bases unmatched: 5. The CDR3 totals 11 residues. Germline V gene lookup returns CDR1 MDHEN and CDR2 SYDVKM.

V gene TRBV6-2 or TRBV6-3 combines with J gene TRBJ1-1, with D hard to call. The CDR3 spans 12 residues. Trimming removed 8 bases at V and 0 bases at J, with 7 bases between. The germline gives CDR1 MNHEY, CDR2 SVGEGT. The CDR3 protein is CASRLMNTEAFF. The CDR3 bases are TGTGCCAGCCGCCTCATGAACACTGAAGCTTTCTTT.

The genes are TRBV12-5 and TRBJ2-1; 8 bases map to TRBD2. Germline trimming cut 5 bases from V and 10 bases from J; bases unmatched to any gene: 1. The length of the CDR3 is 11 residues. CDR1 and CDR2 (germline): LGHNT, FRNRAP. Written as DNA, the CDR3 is TGTGCTAGTGGTCCGGGAGGGGAGCAGTTCTTC. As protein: CASGPGGEQFF.

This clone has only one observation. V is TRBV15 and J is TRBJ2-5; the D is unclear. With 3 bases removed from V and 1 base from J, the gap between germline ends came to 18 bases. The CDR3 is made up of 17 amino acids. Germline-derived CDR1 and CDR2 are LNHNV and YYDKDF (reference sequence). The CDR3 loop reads CATSSDLQFPFQETQYF. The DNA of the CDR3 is TGTGCCACCAGCAGCGACCTGCAATTCCCATTCCAAGAGACCCAGTACTTC.

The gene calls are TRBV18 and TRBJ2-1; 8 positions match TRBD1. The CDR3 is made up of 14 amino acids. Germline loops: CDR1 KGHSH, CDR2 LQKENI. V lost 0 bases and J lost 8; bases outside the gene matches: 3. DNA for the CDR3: TGTGCCAGCTCACCACCCCTGGACAGGGATGAGCAGTTCTTC. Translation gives CASSPPLDRDEQFF. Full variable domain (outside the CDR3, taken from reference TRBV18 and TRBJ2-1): NAGVMQNPRHLVRRRGQEARLRCSPMKGHSHVYWYRQLPEEGLKFMVYLQKENIIDESGMPKERFSAEFPKEGPSILRIQQVVRGDSAAYFCASSPPLDRDEQFFGPGTRLTVL.

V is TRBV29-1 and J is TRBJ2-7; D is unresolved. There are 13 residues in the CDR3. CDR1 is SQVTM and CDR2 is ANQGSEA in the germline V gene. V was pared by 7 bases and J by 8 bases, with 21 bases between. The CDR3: CSARTARDGQQYF. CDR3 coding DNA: TGCAGCGCCCGGACCGCGCGAGACGGGCAGCAGTACTTC.